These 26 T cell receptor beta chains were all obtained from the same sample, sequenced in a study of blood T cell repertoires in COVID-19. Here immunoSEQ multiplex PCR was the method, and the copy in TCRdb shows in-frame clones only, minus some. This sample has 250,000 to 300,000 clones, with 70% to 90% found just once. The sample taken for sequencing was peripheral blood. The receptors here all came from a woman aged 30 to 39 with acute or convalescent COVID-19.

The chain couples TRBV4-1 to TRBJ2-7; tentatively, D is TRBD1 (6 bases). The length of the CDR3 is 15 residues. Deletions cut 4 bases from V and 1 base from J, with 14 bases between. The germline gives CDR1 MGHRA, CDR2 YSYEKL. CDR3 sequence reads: CASSPAQGTSYEQYF. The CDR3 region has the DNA TGCGCCAGCAGCCCAGCACAGGGAACTTCCTACGAGCAGTACTTC.

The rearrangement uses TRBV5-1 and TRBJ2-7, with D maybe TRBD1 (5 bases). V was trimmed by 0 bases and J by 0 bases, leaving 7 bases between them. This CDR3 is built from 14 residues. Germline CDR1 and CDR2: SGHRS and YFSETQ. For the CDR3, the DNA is TGCGCCAGCAGCTTGGACAGGCTCTCCTACGAGCAGTACTTC. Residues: CASSLDRLSYEQYF.

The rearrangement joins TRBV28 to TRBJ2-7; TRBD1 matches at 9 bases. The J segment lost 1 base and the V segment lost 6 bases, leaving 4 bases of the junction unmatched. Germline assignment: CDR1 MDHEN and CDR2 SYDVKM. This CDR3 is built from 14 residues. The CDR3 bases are TGTGCCAGCAGACCGGGACAGGGATCCTACGAGCAGTACTTC. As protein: CASRPGQGSYEQYF.

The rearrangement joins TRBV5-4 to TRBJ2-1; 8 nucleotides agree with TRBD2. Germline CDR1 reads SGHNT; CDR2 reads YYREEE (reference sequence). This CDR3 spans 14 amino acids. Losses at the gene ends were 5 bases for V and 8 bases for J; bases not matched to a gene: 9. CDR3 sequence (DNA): TGTGCCAGCAGACTCGCGGGAGGTATCCATGAGCAGTTCTTC. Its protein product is CASRLAGGIHEQFF.

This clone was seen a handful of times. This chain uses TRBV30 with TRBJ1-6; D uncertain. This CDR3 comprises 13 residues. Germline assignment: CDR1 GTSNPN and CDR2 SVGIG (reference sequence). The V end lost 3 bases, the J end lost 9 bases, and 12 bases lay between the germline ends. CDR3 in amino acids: CAWSPLESSPLHF. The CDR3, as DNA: TGTGCCTGGAGCCCTTTAGAGTCTTCACCCCTCCACTTT.

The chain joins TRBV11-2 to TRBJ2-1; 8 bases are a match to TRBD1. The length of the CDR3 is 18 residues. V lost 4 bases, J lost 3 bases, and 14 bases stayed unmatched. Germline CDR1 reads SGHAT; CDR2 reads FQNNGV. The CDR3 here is CASSSPTPRDRNYNEQFF. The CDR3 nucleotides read TGTGCCAGCAGCTCTCCTACACCCCGGGACAGGAACTACAATGAGCAGTTCTTC.

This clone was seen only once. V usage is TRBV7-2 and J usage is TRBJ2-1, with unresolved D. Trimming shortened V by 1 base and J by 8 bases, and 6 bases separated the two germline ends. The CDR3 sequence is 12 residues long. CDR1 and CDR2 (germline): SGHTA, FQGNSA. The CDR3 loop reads CASSLVPYEQFF. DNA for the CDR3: TGTGCCAGCAGCTTAGTTCCGTATGAGCAGTTCTTC.

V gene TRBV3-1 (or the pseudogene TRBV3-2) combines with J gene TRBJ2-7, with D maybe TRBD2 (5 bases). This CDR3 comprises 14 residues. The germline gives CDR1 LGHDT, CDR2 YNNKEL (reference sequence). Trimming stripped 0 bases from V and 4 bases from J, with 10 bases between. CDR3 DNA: TGTGCCAGCAGCCAAGACGGGGAAATATACGAGCAGTACTTC. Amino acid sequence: CASSQDGEIYEQYF.

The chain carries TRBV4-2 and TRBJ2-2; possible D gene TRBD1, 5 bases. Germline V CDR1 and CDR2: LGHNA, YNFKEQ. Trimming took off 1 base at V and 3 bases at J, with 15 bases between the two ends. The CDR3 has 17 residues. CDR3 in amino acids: CASSQAAQGRHTGELFF. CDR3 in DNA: TGTGCCAGCAGCCAAGCCGCGCAGGGTAGGCACACCGGGGAGCTGTTTTTT.

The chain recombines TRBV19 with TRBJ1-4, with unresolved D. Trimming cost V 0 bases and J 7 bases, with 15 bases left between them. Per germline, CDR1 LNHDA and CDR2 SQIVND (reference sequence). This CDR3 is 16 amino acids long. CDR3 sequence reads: CASSIDRLKVGEKLFF. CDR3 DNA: TGTGCCAGTAGTATAGACAGGCTGAAGGTTGGTGAAAAACTGTTTTTT.

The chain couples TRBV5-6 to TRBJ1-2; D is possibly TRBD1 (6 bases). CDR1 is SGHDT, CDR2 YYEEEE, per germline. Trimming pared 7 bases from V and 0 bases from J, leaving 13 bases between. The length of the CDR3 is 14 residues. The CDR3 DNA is TGTGCCAGCTCATCTACAGGGTCTAACTATGGCTACACCTTC. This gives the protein CASSSTGSNYGYTF.

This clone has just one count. The CDR3 loop is CASSSSGRSPRGELFF. The CDR3 region has the DNA TGTGCCAGCAGCTCCAGCGGACGGTCGCCCAGGGGGGAGCTGTTTTTT. This chain joins TRBV11-2 and TRBJ2-2; weak D call: TRBD2 (5 bases). V was clipped by 4 bases and J by 8 bases, with 20 bases between them. Germline CDR1 and CDR2: SGHAT and FQNNGV. This CDR3 has 16 amino acids.

The CDR3 nucleotides are TGTGCTAGTGGTTCGCCGGACAGGGCGGACTCTGGGGCCAACGTCCTGACTTTC. Amino acid sequence: CASGSPDRADSGANVLTF. This sequence joins TRBV12-5 and TRBJ2-6; 8 positions match TRBD1. J lost 0 bases, V lost 4 bases, and 8 bases had no gene match. The CDR3 covers 18 residues. The V gene's germline CDR1 is LGHNT and CDR2 FRNRAP. Filled out from reference TRBV12-5 and TRBJ2-6, the complete variable domain reads DARVTQTPRHKVTEMGQEVTMRCQPILGHNTVFWYRQTMMQGLELLAYFRNRAPLDDSGMPKDRFSAEMPDATLATLKIQPSEPRDSAVYFCASGSPDRADSGANVLTFGAGSRLTVL.

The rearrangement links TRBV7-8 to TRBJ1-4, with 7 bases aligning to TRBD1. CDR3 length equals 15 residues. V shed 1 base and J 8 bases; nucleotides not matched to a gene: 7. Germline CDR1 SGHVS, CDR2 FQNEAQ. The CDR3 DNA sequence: TGTGCCAGCAGCTTAGTACAGGGGTGGGTGGAAAAACTGTTTTTT. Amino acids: CASSLVQGWVEKLFF. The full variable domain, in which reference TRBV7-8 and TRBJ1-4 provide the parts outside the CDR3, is GAGVSQSPRYKVAKRGQDVALRCDPISGHVSLFWYQQALGQGPEFLTYFQNEAQLDKSGLPSDRFFAERPEGSVSTLKIQRTQQEDSAVYLCASSLVQGWVEKLFFGSGTQLSVL.

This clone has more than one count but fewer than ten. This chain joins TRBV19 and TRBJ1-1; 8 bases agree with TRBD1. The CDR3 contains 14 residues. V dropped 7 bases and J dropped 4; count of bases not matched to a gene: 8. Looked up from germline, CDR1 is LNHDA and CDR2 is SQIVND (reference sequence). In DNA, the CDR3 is TGTGCCAGTACCGCCGGACAGGGAGGCACTGAAGCTTTCTTT. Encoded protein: CASTAGQGGTEAFF.

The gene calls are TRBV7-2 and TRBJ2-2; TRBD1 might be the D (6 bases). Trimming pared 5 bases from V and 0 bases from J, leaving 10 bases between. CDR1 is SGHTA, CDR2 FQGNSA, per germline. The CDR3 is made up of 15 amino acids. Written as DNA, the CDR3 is TGTGCCAGCAGCCCATCAGGGGCGAACACCGGGGAGCTGTTTTTT. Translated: CASSPSGANTGELFF.

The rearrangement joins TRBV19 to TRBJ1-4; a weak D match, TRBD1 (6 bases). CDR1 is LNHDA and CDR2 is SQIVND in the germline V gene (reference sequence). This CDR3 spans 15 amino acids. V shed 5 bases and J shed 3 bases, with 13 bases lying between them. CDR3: CASSQQGTANEKLFF. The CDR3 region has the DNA TGTGCCAGTAGTCAGCAGGGGACCGCTAATGAAAAACTGTTTTTT.

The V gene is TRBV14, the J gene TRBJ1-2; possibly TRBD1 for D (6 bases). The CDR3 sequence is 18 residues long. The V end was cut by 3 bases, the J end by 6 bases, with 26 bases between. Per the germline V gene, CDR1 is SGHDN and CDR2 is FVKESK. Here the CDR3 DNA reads TGTGCCAGCAGCCAGGACGGACAGCTCAATAAGGTAGTGGATGGCTACACCTTC. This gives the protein CASSQDGQLNKVVDGYTF. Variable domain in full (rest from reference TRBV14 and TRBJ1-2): EAGVTQFPSHSVIEKGQTVTLRCDPISGHDNLYWYRRVMGKEIKFLLHFVKESKQDESGMPNNRFLAERTGGTYSTLKVQPAELEDSGVYFCASSQDGQLNKVVDGYTFGSGTRLTVV.

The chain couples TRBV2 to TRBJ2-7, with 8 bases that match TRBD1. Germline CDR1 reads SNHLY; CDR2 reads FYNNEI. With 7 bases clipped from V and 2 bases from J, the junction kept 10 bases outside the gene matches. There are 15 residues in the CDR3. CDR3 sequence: CASNRPDRDAYEQYF. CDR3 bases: TGTGCCAGCAACCGCCCGGACAGGGATGCCTACGAGCAGTACTTC.

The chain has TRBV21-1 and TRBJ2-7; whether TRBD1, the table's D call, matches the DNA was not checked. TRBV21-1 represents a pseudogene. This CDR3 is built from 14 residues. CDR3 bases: TGTGCCAGCAGCAGGGACAGGGTGGGCTACGAGCAGTACTTC. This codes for CASSRDRVGYEQYF.

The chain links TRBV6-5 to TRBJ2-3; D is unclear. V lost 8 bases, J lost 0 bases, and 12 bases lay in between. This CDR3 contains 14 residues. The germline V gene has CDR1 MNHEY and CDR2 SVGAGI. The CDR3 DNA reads TGTGCCAGCTACCCGACCGGGAGCACAGATACGCAGTATTTT. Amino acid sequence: CASYPTGSTDTQYF.

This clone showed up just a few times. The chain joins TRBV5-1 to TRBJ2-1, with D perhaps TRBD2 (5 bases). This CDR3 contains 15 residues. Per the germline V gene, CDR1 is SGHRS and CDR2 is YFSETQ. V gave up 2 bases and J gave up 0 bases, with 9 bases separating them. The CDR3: CASSFPLDSYNEQFF. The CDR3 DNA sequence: TGCGCCAGCAGCTTTCCACTAGACTCCTACAATGAGCAGTTCTTC.

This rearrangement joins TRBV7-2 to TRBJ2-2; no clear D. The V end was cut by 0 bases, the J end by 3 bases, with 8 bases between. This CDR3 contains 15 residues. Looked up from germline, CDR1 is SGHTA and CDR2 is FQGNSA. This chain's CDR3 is CASSLAAFYTGELFF. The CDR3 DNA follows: TGTGCCAGCAGCTTAGCGGCCTTTTACACCGGGGAGCTGTTTTTT.

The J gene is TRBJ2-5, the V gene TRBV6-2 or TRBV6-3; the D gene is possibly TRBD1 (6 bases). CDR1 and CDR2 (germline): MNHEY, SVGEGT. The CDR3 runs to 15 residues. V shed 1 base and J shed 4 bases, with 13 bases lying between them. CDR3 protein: CASSYFMGASETQYF. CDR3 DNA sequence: TGTGCCAGCAGTTACTTTATGGGGGCGTCAGAGACCCAGTACTTC.

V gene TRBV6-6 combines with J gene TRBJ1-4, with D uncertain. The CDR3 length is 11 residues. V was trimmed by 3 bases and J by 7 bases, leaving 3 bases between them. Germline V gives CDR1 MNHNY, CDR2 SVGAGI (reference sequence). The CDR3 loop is CASSYSEKLFF. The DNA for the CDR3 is TGTGCCAGCAGTTATAGTGAAAAACTGTTTTTT.

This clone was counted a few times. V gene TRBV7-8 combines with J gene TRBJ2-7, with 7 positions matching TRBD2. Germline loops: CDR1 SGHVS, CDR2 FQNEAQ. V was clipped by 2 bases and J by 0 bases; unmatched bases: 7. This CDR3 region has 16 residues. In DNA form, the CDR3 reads TGTGCCAGCAGCTTACTGTCTAGCGGACCCTCCTACGAGCAGTACTTC. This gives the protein CASSLLSSGPSYEQYF. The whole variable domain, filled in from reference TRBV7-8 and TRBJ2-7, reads GAGVSQSPRYKVAKRGQDVALRCDPISGHVSLFWYQQALGQGPEFLTYFQNEAQLDKSGLPSDRFFAERPEGSVSTLKIQRTQQEDSAVYLCASSLLSSGPSYEQYFGPGTRLTVT.